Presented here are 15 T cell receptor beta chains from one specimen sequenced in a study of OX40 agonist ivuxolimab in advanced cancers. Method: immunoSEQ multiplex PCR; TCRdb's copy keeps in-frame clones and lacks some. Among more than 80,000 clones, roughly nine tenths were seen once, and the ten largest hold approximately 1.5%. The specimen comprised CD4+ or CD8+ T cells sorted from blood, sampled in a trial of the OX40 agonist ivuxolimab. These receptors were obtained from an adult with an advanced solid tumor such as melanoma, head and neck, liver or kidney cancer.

As DNA, the CDR3 is TGTGCCAGCAGCCCTGAGCGGGGGGGCGCGTCCTACAATGAGCAGTTCTTC. As protein: CASSPERGGASYNEQFF. This chain connects TRBV7-9 to TRBJ2-1; 10 nucleotides line up with TRBD2. This CDR3 region has 17 residues. Per germline, CDR1 SEHNR and CDR2 FQNEAQ (reference sequence). V gave up 5 bases and J gave up 1 base; unmatched junction bases: 8. Full variable domain (missing parts from reference TRBV7-9 and TRBJ2-1): DTGVSQNPRHKITKRGQNVTFRCDPISEHNRLYWYRQTLGQGPEFLTYFQNEAQLEKSRLLSDRFSAERPKGSFSTLEIQRTEQGDSAMYLCASSPERGGASYNEQFFGPGTRLTVL.

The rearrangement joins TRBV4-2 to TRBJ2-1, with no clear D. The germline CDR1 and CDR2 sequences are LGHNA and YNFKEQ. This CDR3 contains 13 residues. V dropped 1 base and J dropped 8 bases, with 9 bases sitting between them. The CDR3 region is CASSQAVGYEQFF. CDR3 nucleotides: TGTGCCAGCAGCCAAGCAGTAGGGTATGAGCAGTTCTTC.

The CDR3 nucleotides read TGTGCCAGCAGCGTAGCACCCCCCGAGGGGGAGGGTAGCAATCAGCCCCAGCATTTT. Protein: CASSVAPPEGEGSNQPQHF. J is TRBJ1-5 and V is TRBV9, with D perhaps TRBD1 (6 bases). This CDR3 region has 19 residues. Germline assignment: CDR1 SGDLS and CDR2 YYNGEE. Trimming stripped 0 bases from V and 0 bases from J, with 19 bases between.

Here the CDR3 DNA reads TGCGCCAGCAGCGCAACAGGGGTAGACTACGAGCAGTACTTC. Its protein product is CASSATGVDYEQYF. V and J are TRBV5-1 and TRBJ2-7; 7 bases line up with TRBD1. With V trimmed by 4 bases and J by 3 bases, 7 bases remained unmatched. The CDR3 is made up of 14 amino acids. The germline V gene has CDR1 SGHRS and CDR2 YFSETQ.

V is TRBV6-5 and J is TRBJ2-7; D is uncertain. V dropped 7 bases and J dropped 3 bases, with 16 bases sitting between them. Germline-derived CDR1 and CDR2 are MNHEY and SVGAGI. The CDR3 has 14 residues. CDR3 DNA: TGTGCCAGCACCCCCCCCGGGCGGATCTACGAGCAGTACTTC. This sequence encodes CASTPPGRIYEQYF.

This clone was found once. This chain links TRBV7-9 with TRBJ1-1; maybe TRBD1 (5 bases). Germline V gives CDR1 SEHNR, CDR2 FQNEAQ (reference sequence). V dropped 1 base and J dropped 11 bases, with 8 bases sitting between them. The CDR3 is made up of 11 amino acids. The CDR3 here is CASSLVGVAFF. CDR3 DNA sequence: TGTGCCAGCAGCTTAGTAGGGGTGGCTTTCTTT.

The CDR3 DNA sequence: TGTGCCAGTAGTCCGGGCACAGGTAGCCTGTACGAGCAGTACTTC. Residues: CASSPGTGSLYEQYF. The chain is built from TRBV19 and TRBJ2-7; TRBD1 is a possible D gene (5 bases). The V and J ends lost 5 bases and 4 bases respectively, with 18 bases between them. The germline CDR1 and CDR2 sequences are LNHDA and SQIVND (reference sequence). CDR3 size: 15 residues.

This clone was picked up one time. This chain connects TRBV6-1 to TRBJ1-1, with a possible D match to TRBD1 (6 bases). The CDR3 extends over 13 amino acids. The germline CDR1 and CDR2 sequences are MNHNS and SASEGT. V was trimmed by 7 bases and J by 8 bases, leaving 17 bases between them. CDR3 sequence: CASNFMGAVEAFF. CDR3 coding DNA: TGTGCCAGCAACTTTATGGGGGCCGTGGAAGCTTTCTTT.

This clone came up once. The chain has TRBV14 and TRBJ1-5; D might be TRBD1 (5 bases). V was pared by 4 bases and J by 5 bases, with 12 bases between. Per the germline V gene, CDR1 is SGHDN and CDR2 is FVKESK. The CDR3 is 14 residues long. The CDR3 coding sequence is TGTGCCAGCAGCCCCTCAGGGCTCGATCAGCCCCAGCATTTT. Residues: CASSPSGLDQPQHF.

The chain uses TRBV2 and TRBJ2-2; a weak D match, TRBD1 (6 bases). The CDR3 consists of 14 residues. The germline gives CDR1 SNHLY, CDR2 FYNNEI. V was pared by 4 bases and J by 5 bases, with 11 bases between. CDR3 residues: CASSASRGTGELFF. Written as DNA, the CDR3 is TGTGCCAGCAGTGCCAGCAGGGGTACCGGGGAGCTGTTTTTT.

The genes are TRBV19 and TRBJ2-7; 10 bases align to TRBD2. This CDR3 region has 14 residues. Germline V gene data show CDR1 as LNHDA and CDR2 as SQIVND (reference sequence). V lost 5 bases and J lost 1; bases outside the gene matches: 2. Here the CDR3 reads CASSSGLASYEQYF. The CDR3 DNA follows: TGTGCCAGTAGTTCGGGACTAGCGTCCTACGAGCAGTACTTC.

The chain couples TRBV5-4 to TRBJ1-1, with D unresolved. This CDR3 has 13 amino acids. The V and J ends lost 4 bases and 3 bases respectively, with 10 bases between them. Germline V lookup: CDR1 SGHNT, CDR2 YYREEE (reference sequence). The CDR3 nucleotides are TGTGCCAGCAGCCCCCAGGTAGACACTGAAGCTTTCTTT. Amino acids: CASSPQVDTEAFF. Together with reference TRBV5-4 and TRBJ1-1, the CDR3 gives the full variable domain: ETGVTQSPTHLIKTRGQQVTLRCSSQSGHNTVSWYQQALGQGPQFIFQYYREEENGRGNFPPRFSGLQFPNYSSELNVNALELDDSALYLCASSPQVDTEAFFGQGTRLTVV.

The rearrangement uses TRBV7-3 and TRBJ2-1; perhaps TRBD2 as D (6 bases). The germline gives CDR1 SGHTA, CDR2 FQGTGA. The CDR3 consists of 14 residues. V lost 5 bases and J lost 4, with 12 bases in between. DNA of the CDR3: TGTGCCAGCAGCCTCGCGGGGTCTTACAATGAGCAGTTCTTC. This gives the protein CASSLAGSYNEQFF.

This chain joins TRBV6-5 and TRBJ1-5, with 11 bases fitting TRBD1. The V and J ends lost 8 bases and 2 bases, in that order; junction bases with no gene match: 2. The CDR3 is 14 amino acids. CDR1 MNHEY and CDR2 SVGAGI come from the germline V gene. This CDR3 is CASGTGGGNQPQHF. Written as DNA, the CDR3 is TGTGCCAGCGGGACAGGGGGAGGCAATCAGCCCCAGCATTTT.

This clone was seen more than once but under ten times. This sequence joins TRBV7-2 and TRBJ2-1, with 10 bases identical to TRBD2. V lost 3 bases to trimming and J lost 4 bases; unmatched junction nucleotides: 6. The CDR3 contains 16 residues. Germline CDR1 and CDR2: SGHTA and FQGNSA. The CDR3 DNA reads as TGTGCCAGCAGCTTGCGGACTAGCGGACTTTACAATGAGCAGTTCTTC. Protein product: CASSLRTSGLYNEQFF.